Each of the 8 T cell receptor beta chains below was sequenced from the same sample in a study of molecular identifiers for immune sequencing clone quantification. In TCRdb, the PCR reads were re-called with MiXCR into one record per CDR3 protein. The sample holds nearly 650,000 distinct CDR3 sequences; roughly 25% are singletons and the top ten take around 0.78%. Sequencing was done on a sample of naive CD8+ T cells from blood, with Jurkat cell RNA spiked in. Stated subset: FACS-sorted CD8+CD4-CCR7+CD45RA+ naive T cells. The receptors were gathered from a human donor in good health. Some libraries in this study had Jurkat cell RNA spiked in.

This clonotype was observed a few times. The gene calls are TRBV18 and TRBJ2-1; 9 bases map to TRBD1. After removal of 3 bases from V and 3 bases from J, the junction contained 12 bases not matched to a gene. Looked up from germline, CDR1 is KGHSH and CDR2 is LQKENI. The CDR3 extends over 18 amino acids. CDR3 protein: CASSPVDRGPSSYNEQFF. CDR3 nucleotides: TGTGCCAGCTCACCTGTGGACAGGGGACCTTCTAGCTACAATGAGCAGTTCTTC.

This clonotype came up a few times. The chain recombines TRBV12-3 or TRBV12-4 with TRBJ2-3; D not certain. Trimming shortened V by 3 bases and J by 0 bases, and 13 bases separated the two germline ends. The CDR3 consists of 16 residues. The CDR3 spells CASSFPPGTSTDTQYF. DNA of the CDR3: TGTGCCAGCAGTTTTCCTCCTGGCACGAGCACAGATACGCAGTATTTT.

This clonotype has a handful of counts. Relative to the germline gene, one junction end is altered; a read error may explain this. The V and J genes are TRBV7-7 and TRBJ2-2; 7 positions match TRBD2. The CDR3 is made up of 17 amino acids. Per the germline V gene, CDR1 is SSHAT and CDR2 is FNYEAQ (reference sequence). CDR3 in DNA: TGTGCTAGCAGCTTAGCGCTCCAGCGGGATGACACCGGGGAGCTGTTTTTT. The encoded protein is CASSLALQRDDTGELFF.

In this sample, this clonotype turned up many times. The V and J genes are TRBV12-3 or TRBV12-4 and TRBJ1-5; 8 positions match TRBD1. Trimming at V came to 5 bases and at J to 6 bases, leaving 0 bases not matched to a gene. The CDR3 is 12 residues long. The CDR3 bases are TGTGCCAGCAGTCAGGGGGCTCAGCCCCAGCATTTT. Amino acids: CASSQGAQPQHF.

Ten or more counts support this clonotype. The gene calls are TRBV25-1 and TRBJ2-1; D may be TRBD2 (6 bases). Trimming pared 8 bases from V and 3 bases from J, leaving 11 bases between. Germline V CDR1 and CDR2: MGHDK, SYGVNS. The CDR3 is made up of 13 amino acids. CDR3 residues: CASQLALYNEQFF. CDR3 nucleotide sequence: TGTGCCAGCCAACTAGCCCTCTACAATGAGCAGTTCTTC.

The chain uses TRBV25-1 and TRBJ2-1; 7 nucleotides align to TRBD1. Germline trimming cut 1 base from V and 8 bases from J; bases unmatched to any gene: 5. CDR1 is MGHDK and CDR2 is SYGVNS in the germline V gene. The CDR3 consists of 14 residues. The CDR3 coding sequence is TGTGCCAGCAGTGAATGGGAAGGGGGCGATGAGCAGTTCTTC. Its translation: CASSEWEGGDEQFF.

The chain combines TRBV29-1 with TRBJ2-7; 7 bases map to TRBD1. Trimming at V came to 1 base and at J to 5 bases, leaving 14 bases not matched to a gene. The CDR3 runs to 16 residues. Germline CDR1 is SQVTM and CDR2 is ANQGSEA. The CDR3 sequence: CSVEGEDRTHPHEQYF. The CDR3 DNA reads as TGCAGCGTTGAAGGTGAGGACAGGACCCACCCCCACGAGCAGTACTTC.

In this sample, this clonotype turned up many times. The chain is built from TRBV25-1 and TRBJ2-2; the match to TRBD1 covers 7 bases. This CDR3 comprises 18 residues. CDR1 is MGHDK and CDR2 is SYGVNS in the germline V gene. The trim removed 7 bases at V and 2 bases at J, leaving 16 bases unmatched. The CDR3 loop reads CASTEGPGTASNTGELFF. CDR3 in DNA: TGTGCCAGCACCGAAGGTCCAGGGACAGCCAGTAACACCGGGGAGCTGTTTTTT.